These 20 T cell receptor beta chains were all obtained from the same sample, sequenced in a study of radiotherapy plus CTLA-4 blockade in lung cancer. The assay was immunoSEQ multiplex PCR, and TCRdb's table has in-frame clones only and misses some. The data show roughly 44,000 clones, with around 69% seen just once and over 8.5% held by the top ten. The sequencing used peripheral blood, collected from a patient treated with radiotherapy plus ipilimumab. The receptor set was obtained from a human donor with non-small cell lung cancer who had stable disease on radiotherapy plus ipilimumab.

The V call is TRBV7-3, the J call TRBJ1-5; 7 nucleotides align to TRBD1. The CDR3 totals 15 residues. Germline trimming cut 5 bases from V and 3 bases from J; bases unmatched to any gene: 7. Germline V gives CDR1 SGHTA, CDR2 FQGTGA. The CDR3 DNA is TGTGCCAGCAGCGTTACAGGGGCCTTCAATCAGCCCCAGCATTTT. Translating it yields CASSVTGAFNQPQHF.

This clone was counted between two and nine times. The chain recombines TRBV19 with TRBJ1-1, with D hard to call. CDR1 and CDR2 (germline): LNHDA, SQIVND (reference sequence). The CDR3 runs to 14 residues. With 1 base removed from V and 3 bases from J, the gap between germline ends came to 9 bases. DNA of the CDR3: TGTGCCAGTAGTATAGGTGAGATGGACACTGAAGCTTTCTTT. It translates to CASSIGEMDTEAFF.

V gene TRBV19 combines with J gene TRBJ2-3; 9 positions match TRBD2. Trimming took 4 bases from V and 1 from J; bases not matched to a gene: 3. The germline V gene has CDR1 LNHDA and CDR2 SQIVND (reference sequence). This CDR3 contains 15 residues. CDR3 coding DNA: TGTGCCAGTAGTACAATAGCGGGGGGCACAGATACGCAGTATTTT. Its translation: CASSTIAGGTDTQYF.

The J gene is TRBJ2-1, the V gene TRBV5-1; D might be TRBD1 (5 bases). The CDR3 extends over 13 amino acids. V dropped 4 bases and J dropped 4 bases, with 9 bases sitting between them. CDR1 is SGHRS and CDR2 is YFSETQ in the germline V gene. In DNA, the CDR3 is TGCGCCAGCAGCCCACAGGATTACAATGAGCAGTTCTTC. It encodes CASSPQDYNEQFF.

The rearrangement joins TRBV28 to TRBJ2-1, with 9 bases fitting TRBD1. The CDR3 runs 16 residues. After removal of 4 bases from V and 7 bases from J, the junction contained 11 bases not matched to a gene. Germline V gives CDR1 MDHEN, CDR2 SYDVKM. CDR3: CASSSRTGTGNNEQFF. The CDR3 DNA sequence: TGTGCCAGCAGTTCTAGAACCGGGACAGGGAATAATGAGCAGTTCTTC.

The chain is built from TRBV27 and TRBJ2-3; D may correspond to TRBD1 or TRBD2 (5 bases each). The CDR3 is 15 amino acids. The germline V gene encodes CDR1 MNHEY and CDR2 SMNVEV (reference sequence). Trimming stripped 2 bases from V and 1 base from J, with 10 bases between. CDR3 nucleotides: TGTGCCAGCAGTTTACCGCAGGGAGGCACAGATACGCAGTATTTT. Amino acids: CASSLPQGGTDTQYF.

CDR3 DNA: TGTGCCAGCAGCTTAGTCCGGGACAGGGGCTCTGGGGCCAACGTCCTGACTTTC. It is translated as CASSLVRDRGSGANVLTF. V usage is TRBV7-8 and J usage is TRBJ2-6; 10 positions agree with TRBD1. Germline lookup yields CDR1 SGHVS and CDR2 FQNEAQ. The CDR3 has 18 residues. The trim removed 1 base at V and 0 bases at J, leaving 3 bases unmatched.

The CDR3 nucleotides read TGTGCCAGCATATCGGACGGTAACTATGGCTACACCTTC. As protein: CASISDGNYGYTF. The chain employs TRBV6-5 and TRBJ1-2; D gene ambiguous. Deletions cut 7 bases from V and 1 base from J, with 10 bases between. The germline gives CDR1 MNHEY, CDR2 SVGAGI. CDR3 length equals 13 residues.

V is TRBV5-4 and J is TRBJ2-5; 7 bases agree with TRBD2. Trimming at V came to 4 bases and at J to 1 base, leaving 7 bases not matched to a gene. The CDR3 sequence is 15 residues long. The germline V gene has CDR1 SGHNT and CDR2 YYREEE (reference sequence). The CDR3 region has the DNA TGTGCCAGCAGCGGTCGGGGGGTAGCCCAAGAGACCCAGTACTTC. It specifies CASSGRGVAQETQYF.

This clone was seen more than once but under ten times. The V and J genes are TRBV30 and TRBJ2-5, with 10 bases identical to TRBD1. The CDR3 has 16 amino acids. The J segment lost 2 bases and the V segment lost 4 bases, leaving 10 bases of the junction unmatched. CDR1 is GTSNPN and CDR2 is SVGIG in the germline V gene (reference sequence). The CDR3 region is CAWMWPWGQGQETQYF. For the CDR3, the DNA is TGTGCCTGGATGTGGCCGTGGGGACAGGGGCAAGAGACCCAGTACTTC.

The chain has TRBV19 and TRBJ2-6; D is possibly TRBD2 (6 bases). The CDR3 contains 19 residues. V dropped 5 bases and J dropped 1 base, with 21 bases sitting between them. The germline gives CDR1 LNHDA, CDR2 SQIVND (reference sequence). The CDR3 spells CASSPRRVLASSGANVLTF. The CDR3 DNA follows: TGTGCCAGTAGTCCCCGGAGGGTCTTAGCTTCGTCTGGGGCCAACGTCCTGACTTTC.

This sequence joins TRBV30 and TRBJ1-2, with 7 bases aligning to TRBD1. There are 12 residues in the CDR3. Trimming took 4 bases from V and 4 from J; bases not matched to a gene: 3. Germline V gene sequence: CDR1 GTSNPN, CDR2 SVGIG (reference sequence). The CDR3 spells CAWNGDSYGYTF. The CDR3 nucleotides are TGTGCCTGGAACGGGGACAGCTATGGCTACACCTTC.

This sequence joins TRBV29-1 and TRBJ1-1, with TRBD1 as a possible D gene (5 bases). Germline V gene data show CDR1 as SQVTM and CDR2 as ANQGSEA. The CDR3 is 13 amino acids. Trimming pared 1 base from V and 0 bases from J, leaving 6 bases between. The chain's CDR3 is CSVEGGVNTEAFF. For the CDR3, the DNA is TGCAGCGTTGAAGGGGGGGTGAACACTGAAGCTTTCTTT.

The rearrangement uses TRBV6-5 and TRBJ1-2, with 7 bases identical to TRBD1. V trimming: 6 bases; J trimming: 3 bases; junction bases outside the gene matches: 4. CDR1 is MNHEY and CDR2 is SVGAGI in the germline V gene. The length of the CDR3 is 13 residues. The DNA of the CDR3 is TGTGCCAGCAGACGACAGGGAGACTATGGCTACACCTTC. Amino acid sequence: CASRRQGDYGYTF.

This chain joins TRBV4-2 and TRBJ2-3, with a possible D match to TRBD2 (5 bases). This CDR3 is built from 14 residues. Germline CDR1 is LGHNA and CDR2 is YNFKEQ. The V and J ends lost 4 bases and 3 bases respectively, with 11 bases between them. DNA for the CDR3: TGTGCCAGCAGCCCCGGTGGGAGTACAGATACGCAGTATTTT. Translating gives CASSPGGSTDTQYF.

V gene TRBV6-1 combines with J gene TRBJ2-1, with 8 bases matching TRBD2. The CDR3 extends over 14 amino acids. Per the germline V gene, CDR1 is MNHNS and CDR2 is SASEGT. V lost 10 bases to trimming and J lost 8 bases; unmatched junction nucleotides: 13. CDR3 coding DNA: TGTGCCATCAGGCACGGGAGCGGGGGCCATGAGCAGTTCTTC. Its translation is CAIRHGSGGHEQFF.

This clone was counted once. The chain combines TRBV7-8 with TRBJ1-2, with D hard to call. The length of the CDR3 is 16 residues. V was clipped by 2 bases and J by 7 bases, with 20 bases between them. The germline gives CDR1 SGHVS, CDR2 FQNEAQ. This CDR3 is CASSLKVQPSGSGYTF. The CDR3 DNA reads as TGTGCCAGCAGCTTAAAGGTTCAGCCTTCGGGGAGTGGCTACACCTTC.

V and J are TRBV5-1 and TRBJ2-7, with D tentatively TRBD1 (5 bases). This CDR3 has 14 amino acids. Trimming shortened V by 0 bases and J by 1 base, and 8 bases separated the two germline ends. Germline V lookup: CDR1 SGHRS, CDR2 YFSETQ. The CDR3 protein is CASSLDRNSYEQYF. DNA for the CDR3: TGCGCCAGCAGCTTGGACAGGAATTCCTACGAGCAGTACTTC.

The chain employs TRBV6-1 and TRBJ1-6; D not resolved. The V end lost 1 base, the J end lost 0 bases, and 4 bases lay between the germline ends. Germline V gene sequence: CDR1 MNHNS, CDR2 SASEGT. The CDR3 extends over 15 amino acids. The CDR3 loop is CASSEGGSYNSPLHF. In DNA form, the CDR3 reads TGTGCCAGCAGTGAAGGGGGCTCCTATAATTCACCCCTCCACTTT.

The chain is built from TRBV27 and TRBJ1-4, with TRBD1 identical over 7 bases. The CDR3 sequence is 15 residues long. Germline V gene data show CDR1 as MNHEY and CDR2 as SMNVEV (reference sequence). With V trimmed by 5 bases and J by 3 bases, 6 bases remained unmatched. CDR3: CASSTRQGPNEKLFF. CDR3 in DNA: TGTGCCAGCAGTACACGACAGGGCCCTAATGAAAAACTGTTTTTT. The variable domain in full, completed from reference TRBV27 and TRBJ1-4, reads EAQVTQNPRYLITVTGKKLTVTCSQNMNHEYMSWYRQDPGLGLRQIYYSMNVEVTDKGDVPEGYKVSRKEKRNFPLILESPSPNQTSLYFCASSTRQGPNEKLFFGSGTQLSVL.